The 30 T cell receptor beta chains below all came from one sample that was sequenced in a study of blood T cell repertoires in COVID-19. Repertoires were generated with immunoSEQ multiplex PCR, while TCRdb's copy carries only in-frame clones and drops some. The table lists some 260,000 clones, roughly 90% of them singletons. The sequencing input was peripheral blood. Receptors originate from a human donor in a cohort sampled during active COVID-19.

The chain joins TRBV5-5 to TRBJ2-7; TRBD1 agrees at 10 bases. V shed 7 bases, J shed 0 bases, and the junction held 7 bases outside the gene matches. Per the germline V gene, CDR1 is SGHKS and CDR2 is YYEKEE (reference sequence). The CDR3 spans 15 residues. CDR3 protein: CASAQRQGASYEQYF. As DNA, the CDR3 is TGTGCCAGCGCCCAGAGACAGGGGGCCTCCTACGAGCAGTACTTC.

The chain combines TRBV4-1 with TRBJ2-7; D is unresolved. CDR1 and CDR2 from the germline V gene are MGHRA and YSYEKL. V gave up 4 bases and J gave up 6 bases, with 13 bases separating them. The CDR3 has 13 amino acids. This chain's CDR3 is CASSPFRQTEQYF. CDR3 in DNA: TGCGCCAGCAGCCCCTTTCGACAAACCGAGCAGTACTTC.

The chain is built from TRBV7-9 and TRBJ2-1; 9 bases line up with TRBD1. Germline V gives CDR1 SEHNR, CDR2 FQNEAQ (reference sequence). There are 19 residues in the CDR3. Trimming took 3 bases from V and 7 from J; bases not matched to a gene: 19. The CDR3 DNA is TGTGCCAGCAGCTTCCAACACCTTACCTCGGACAGGGGTTTAAATGAGCAGTTCTTC. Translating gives CASSFQHLTSDRGLNEQFF.

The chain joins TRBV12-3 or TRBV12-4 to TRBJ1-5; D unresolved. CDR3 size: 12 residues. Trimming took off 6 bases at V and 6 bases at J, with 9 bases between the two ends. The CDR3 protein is CASRNYGQPQHF. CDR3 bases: TGTGCCAGCAGAAACTACGGTCAGCCCCAGCATTTT.

The CDR3 loop is CASSEARGTDTQYF. The CDR3 region has the DNA TGTGCCAGCAGTGAAGCACGGGGCACAGATACGCAGTATTTT. This rearrangement joins TRBV2 to TRBJ2-3; no reliable D call. Deletions cut 0 bases from V and 1 base from J, with 5 bases between. Germline lookup yields CDR1 SNHLY and CDR2 FYNNEI. This CDR3 comprises 14 residues.

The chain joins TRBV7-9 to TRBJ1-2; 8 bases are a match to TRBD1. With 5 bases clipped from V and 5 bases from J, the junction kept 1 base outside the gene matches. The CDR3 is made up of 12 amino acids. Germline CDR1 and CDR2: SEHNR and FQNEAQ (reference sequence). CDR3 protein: CASSGQGYGYTF. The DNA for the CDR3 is TGTGCCAGCAGCGGACAGGGTTATGGCTACACCTTC.

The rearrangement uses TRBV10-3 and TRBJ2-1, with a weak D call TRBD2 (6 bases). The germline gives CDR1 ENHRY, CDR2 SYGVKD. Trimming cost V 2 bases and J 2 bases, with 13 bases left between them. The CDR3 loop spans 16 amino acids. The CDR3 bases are TGTGCCATCAGTGAGACCCGTAGCGGACCCTACAATGAGCAGTTCTTC. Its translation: CAISETRSGPYNEQFF.

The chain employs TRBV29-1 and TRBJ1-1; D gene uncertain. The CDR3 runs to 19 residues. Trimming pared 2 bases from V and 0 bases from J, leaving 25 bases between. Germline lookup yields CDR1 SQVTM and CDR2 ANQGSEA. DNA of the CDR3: TGCAGCGTTGAAAGGGCCTCTAAGGGAATCAGAGGGATGAACACTGAAGCTTTCTTT. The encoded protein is CSVERASKGIRGMNTEAFF. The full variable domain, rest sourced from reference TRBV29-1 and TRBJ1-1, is SAVISQKPSRDICQRGTSLTIQCQVDSQVTMMFWYRQQPGQSLTLIATANQGSEATYESGFVIDKFPISRPNLTFSTLTVSNMSPEDSSIYLCSVERASKGIRGMNTEAFFGQGTRLTVV.

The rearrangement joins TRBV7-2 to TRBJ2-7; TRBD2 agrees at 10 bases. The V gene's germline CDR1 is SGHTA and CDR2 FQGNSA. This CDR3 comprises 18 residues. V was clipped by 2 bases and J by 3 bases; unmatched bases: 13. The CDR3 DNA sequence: TGTGCCAGCAGCTTATCCCTGGGACTAGCGACACCAGTCTACGAGCAGTACTTC. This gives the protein CASSLSLGLATPVYEQYF.

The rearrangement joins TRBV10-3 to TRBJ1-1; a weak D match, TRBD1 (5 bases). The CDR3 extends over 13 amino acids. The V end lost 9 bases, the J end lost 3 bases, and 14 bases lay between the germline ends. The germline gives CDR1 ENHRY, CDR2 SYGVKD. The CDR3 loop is CAINTGFDTEAFF. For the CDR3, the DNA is TGTGCCATTAATACAGGCTTTGACACTGAAGCTTTCTTT.

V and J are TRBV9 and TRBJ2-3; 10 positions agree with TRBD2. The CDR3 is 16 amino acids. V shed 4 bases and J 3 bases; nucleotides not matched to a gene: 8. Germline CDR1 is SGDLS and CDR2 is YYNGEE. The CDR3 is CASSLTAGGGTDTQYF. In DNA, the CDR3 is TGTGCCAGCAGCTTAACAGCGGGGGGGGGAACAGATACGCAGTATTTT. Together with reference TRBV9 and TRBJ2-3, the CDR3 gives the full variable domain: DSGVTQTPKHLITATGQRVTLRCSPRSGDLSVYWYQQSLDQGLQFLIQYYNGEERAKGNILERFSAQQFPDLHSELNLSSLELGDSALYFCASSLTAGGGTDTQYFGPGTRLTVL.

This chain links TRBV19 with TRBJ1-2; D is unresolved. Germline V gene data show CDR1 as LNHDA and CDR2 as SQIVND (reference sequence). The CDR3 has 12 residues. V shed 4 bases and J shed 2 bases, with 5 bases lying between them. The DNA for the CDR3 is TGTGCCAGTAGTACGAGAAACTATGGCTACACCTTC. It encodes CASSTRNYGYTF.

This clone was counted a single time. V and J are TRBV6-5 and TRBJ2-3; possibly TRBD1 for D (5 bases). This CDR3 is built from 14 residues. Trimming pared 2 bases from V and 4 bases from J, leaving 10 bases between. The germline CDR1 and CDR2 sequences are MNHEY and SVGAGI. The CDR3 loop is CASSYGAHADTQYF. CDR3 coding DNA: TGTGCCAGCAGTTACGGGGCGCACGCAGATACGCAGTATTTT.

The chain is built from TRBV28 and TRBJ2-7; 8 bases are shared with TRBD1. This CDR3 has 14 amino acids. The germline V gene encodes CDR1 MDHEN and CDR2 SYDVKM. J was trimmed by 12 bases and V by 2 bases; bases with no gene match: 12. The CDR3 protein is CASSLGQGHLGWYF. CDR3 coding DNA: TGTGCCAGCAGTTTAGGACAGGGTCATTTGGGGTGGTACTTC.

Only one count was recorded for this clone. Written as DNA, the CDR3 is TGCGCCAGCAGCTGGGCTAGGGGCGGGGGGCTTCTCTACAATGAGCAGTTCTTC. It specifies CASSWARGGGLLYNEQFF. The chain joins TRBV5-1 to TRBJ2-1; 8 nucleotides agree with TRBD2. Unmatched junction bases numbered 14, after V lost 3 bases and J lost 3 bases. The V gene's germline CDR1 is SGHRS and CDR2 YFSETQ. The CDR3 runs to 18 residues.

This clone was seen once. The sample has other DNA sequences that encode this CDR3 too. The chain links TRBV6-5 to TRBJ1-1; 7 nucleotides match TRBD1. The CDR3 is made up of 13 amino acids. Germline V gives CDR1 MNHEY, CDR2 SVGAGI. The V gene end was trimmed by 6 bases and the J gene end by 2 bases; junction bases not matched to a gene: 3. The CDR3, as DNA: TGTGCCAGCAGCTACAGGGGTAACACTGAAGCTTTCTTT. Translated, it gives CASSYRGNTEAFF.

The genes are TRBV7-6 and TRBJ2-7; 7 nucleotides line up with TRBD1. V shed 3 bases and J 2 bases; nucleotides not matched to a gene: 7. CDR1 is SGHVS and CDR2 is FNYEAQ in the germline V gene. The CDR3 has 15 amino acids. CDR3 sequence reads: CASSLNRGIPYEQYF. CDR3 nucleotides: TGTGCCAGCAGCTTGAACAGGGGTATTCCCTACGAGCAGTACTTC.

CDR3 nucleotide sequence: TGCAGCGTTGTTGGCTTCAACACTGAAGCTTTCTTT. Translating gives CSVVGFNTEAFF. The chain combines TRBV29-1 with TRBJ1-1; D gene uncertain. Germline V CDR1 and CDR2: SQVTM, ANQGSEA. Trimming took 4 bases from V and 2 from J, leaving 8 bases between them. There are 12 residues in the CDR3.

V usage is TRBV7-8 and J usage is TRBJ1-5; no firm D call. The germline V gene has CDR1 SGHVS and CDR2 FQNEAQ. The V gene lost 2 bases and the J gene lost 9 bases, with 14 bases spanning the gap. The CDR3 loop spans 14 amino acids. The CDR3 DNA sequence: TGTGCCAGCAGCTTAAATAGCAAGGGAGGGCCCCAGCATTTT. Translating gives CASSLNSKGGPQHF.

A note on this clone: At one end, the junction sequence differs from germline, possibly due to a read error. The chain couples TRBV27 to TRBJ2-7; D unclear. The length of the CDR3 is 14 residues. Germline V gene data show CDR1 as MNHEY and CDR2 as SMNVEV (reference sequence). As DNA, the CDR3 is TGTGCCAGCAGTCCACTCAAACCCGTCAGCGAGGAGTACTTC. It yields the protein CASSPLKPVSEEYF.

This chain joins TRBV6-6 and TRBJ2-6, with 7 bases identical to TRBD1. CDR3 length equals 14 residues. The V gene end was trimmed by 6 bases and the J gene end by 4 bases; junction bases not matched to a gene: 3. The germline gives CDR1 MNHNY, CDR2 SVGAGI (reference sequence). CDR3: CASSGTAGANVLTF. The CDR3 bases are TGTGCCAGCAGCGGGACAGCCGGGGCCAACGTCCTGACTTTC.

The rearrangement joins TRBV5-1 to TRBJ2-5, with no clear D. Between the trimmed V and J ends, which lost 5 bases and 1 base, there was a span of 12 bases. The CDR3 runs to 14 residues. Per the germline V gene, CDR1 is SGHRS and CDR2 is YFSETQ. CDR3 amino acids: CASREQPSQETQYF. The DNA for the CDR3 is TGCGCCAGCAGAGAACAGCCTTCCCAAGAGACCCAGTACTTC.

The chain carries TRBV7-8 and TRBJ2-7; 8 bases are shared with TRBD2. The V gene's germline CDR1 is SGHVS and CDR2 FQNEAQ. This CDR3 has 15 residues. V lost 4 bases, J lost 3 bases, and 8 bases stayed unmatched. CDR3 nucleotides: TGTGCCAGCAGCTATTCCGGGACTAGTCTCTACGAGCAGTACTTC. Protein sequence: CASSYSGTSLYEQYF.

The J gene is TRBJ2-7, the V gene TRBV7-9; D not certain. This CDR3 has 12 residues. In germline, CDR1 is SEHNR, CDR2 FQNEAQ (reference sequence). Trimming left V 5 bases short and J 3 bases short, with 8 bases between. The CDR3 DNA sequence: TGTGCCAGCAGCCCGACGGGCTACGAGCAGTACTTC. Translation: CASSPTGYEQYF.

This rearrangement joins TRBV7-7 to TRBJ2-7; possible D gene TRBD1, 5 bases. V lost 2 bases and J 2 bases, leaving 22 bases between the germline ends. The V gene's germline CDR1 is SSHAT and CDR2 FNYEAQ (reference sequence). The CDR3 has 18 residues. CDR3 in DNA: TGTGCCAGCAGCTTATCACGGCAACTCAGGGAAGTCGCCTACGAGCAGTACTTC. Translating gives CASSLSRQLREVAYEQYF.

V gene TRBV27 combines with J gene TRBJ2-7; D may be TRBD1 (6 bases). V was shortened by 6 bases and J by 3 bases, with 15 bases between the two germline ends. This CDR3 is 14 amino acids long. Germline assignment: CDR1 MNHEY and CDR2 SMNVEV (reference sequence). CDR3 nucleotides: TGTGCCAGCAGCCCGTCCCCGGACAGCTACGAGCAGTACTTC. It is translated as CASSPSPDSYEQYF.

CDR3 protein: CASSPALRGTEAFF. The DNA for the CDR3 is TGCGCCAGCAGCCCGGCACTTCGGGGGACTGAAGCTTTCTTT. J is TRBJ1-1 and V is TRBV4-3, with D possibly being TRBD1 (5 bases). The V end lost 4 bases, the J end lost 5 bases, and 14 bases lay between the germline ends. The CDR3 sequence is 14 residues long. Germline CDR1 LGHNA, CDR2 YSLEER.

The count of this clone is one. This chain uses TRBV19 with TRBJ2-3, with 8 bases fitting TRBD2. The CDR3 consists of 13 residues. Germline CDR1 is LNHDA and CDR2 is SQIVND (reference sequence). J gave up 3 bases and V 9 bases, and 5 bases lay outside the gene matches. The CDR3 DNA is TGTGCCAGCCGACTAGCGCGTACAGATACGCAGTATTTT. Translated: CASRLARTDTQYF.

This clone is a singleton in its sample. The CDR3 DNA follows: TGTGCCAGCAGCCCTCGTCGAGGCGAGCAGTACTTC. As protein: CASSPRRGEQYF. The chain combines TRBV27 with TRBJ2-7; D is unclear. The CDR3 totals 12 residues. Germline V gene data show CDR1 as MNHEY and CDR2 as SMNVEV (reference sequence). V lost 6 bases and J lost 6, with 12 bases in between.

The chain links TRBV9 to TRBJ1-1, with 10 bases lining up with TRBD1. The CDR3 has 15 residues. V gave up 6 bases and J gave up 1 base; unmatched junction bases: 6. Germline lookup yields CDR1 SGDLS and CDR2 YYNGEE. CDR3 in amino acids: CASTEGTGANTEAFF. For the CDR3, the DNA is TGTGCCAGCACCGAAGGGACAGGGGCGAACACTGAAGCTTTCTTT. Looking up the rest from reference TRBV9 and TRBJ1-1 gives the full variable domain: DSGVTQTPKHLITATGQRVTLRCSPRSGDLSVYWYQQSLDQGLQFLIQYYNGEERAKGNILERFSAQQFPDLHSELNLSSLELGDSALYFCASTEGTGANTEAFFGQGTRLTVV.